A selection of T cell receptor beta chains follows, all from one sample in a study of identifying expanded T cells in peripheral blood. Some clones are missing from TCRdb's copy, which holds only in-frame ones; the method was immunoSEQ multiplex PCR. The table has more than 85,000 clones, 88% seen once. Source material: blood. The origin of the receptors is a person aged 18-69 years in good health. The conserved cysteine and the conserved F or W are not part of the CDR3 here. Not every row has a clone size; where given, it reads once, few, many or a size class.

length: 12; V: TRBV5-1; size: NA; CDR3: ASGPRLASLEEF
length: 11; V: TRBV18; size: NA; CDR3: ASSVTGSYTIY
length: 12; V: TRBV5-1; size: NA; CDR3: ASSLEQGVYEQY
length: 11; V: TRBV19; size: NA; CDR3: ASSMGMSYEQY
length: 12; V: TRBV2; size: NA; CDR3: ASSPVRALYEQY
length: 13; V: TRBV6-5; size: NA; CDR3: ASSYVGQADTEAF
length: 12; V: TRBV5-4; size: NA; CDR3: ASSLSGNTGELF
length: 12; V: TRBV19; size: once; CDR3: ARPSQGRNEKLF
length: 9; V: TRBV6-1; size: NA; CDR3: ASSEAIGAF
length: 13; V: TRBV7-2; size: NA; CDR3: ASSRTSGSEDTQY
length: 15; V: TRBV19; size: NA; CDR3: ASRRIRDRGLNTEAF
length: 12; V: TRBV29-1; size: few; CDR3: SVVGQGANYGYT
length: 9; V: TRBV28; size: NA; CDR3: ASSLRLEAF
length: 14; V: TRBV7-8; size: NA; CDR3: ASSLVMRGGLNEQF
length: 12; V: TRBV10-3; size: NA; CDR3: AISESWGTSEAF
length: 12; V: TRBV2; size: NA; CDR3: ASSERGDRGHLF
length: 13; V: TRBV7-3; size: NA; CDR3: ASSPTMSSYNEQF
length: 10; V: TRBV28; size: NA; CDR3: ASTQSNEKLF
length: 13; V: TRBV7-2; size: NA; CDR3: ASSLGGIGGNEQF
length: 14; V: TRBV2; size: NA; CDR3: ASKEGGLRDTGELF
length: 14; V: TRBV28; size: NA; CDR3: ASSLTAGGRSYEQY
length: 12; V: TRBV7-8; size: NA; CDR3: ASSRDQVNTEAF
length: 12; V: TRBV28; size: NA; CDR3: ASSLTGGYYGYT
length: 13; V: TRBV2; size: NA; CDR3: ASRGGRSLNTEAF
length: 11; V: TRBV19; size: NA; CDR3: ASRDRGTDTQY
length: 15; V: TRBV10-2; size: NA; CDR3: ASSDLAGGRGTDTQY
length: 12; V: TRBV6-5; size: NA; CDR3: ASSRDRGRNEQF
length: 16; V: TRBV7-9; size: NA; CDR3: ASSSPRGRATNIGELF
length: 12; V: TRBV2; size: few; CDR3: ASTRQGTAYEQY
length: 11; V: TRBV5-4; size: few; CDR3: ASSLAGTYGYT
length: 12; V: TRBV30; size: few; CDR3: AWIPAGYNSPLH
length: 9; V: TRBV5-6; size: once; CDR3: ASSLYYEQY
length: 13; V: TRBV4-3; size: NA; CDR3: ASSQDGGDRETQY
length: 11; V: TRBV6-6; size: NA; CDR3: ASSFKIGHEQF
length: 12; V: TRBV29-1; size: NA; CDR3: SVPGQSSYNEQF
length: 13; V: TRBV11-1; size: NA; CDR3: ASSLVVGAPYEQY
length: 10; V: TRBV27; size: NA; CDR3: ASSLNSYTQY
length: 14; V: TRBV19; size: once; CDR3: ASNDVGLASYNEQF
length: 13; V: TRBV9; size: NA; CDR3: ASSGEIFSTDTQY
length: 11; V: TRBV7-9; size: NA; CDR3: ASSLRPGTEAF
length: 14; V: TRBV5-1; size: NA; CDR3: ASSLGGTSGTDTQY
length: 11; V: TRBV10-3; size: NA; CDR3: AISPQFNEKLF
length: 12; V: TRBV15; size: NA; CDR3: ATSRGGETYEQY
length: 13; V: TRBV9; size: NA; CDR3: ASSVELAGTNEQF
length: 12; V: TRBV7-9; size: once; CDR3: ASSLAGTSYEQY
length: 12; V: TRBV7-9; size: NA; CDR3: ASIPTSGSDEQF
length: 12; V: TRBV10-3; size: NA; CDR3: AISRESGDNEQF
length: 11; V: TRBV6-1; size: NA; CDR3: ATELAGDYEQY
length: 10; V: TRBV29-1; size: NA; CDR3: SVGAPKETQY
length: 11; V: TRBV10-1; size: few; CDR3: ASSEGNNQPQH
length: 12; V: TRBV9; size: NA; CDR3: ASSDRSFADTQY
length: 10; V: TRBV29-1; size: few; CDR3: SVAQGGTEAF
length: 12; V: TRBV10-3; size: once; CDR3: ASAEQGASTEAF
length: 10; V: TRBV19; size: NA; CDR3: ASGSGSYEQF
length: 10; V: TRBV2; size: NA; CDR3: ASSGGAGTQY